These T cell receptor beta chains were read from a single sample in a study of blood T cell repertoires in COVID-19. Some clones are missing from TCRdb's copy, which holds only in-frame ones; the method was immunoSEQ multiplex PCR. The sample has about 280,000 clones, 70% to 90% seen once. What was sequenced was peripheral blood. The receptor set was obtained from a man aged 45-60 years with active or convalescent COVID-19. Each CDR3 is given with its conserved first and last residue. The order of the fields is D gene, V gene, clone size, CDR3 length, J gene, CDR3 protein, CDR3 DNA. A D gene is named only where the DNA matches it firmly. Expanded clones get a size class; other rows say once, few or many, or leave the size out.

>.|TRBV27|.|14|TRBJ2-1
CASSSDQGGNEQFF
TGTGCCAGCAGTTCTGACCAGGGGGGCAATGAGCAGTTCTTC
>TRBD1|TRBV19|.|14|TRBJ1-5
CASSIRTGPQPQHF
TGTGCCAGTAGTATAAGGACAGGTCCTCAGCCCCAGCATTTT
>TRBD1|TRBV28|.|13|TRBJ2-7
CASRVGTDDEQYF
TGTGCCAGCCGAGTTGGGACAGATGACGAGCAGTACTTC
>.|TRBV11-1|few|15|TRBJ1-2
CASSPPHGGVDGYTF
TGTGCCAGCAGCCCTCCCCATGGGGGCGTGGATGGCTACACCTTC
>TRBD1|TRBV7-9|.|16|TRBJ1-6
CASSYGQGGDNSPLHF
TGTGCCAGCAGCTACGGACAGGGCGGTGATAATTCACCCCTCCACTTT
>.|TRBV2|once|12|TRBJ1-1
CAGRRVNTEAFF
TGTGCCGGCCGGAGAGTTAACACTGAAGCTTTCTTT
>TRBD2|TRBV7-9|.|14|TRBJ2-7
CASSRSREYDEQYF
TGTGCCAGCAGCCGCTCGCGGGAGTACGACGAGCAGTACTTC
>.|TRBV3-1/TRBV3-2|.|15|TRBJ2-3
CASSKVQRFTDTQYF
TGTGCCAGCAGCAAAGTCCAGCGCTTCACAGATACGCAGTATTTT
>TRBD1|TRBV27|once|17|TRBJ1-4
CASRRKGTETTNEKLFF
TGTGCCAGCAGGCGGAAAGGGACAGAAACAACTAATGAAAAACTGTTTTTT
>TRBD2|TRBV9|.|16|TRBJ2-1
CASSVGGAGAGNEQFF
TGTGCCAGCAGCGTAGGCGGAGCGGGAGCGGGGAATGAGCAGTTCTTC
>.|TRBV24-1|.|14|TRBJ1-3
CATSDLREPDTIYF
TGTGCCACCAGTGATTTAAGGGAGCCGGACACCATATATTTT
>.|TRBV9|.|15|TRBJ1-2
CASSTKETGNYGYTF
TGTGCCAGCAGCACGAAAGAGACAGGAAACTATGGCTACACCTTC
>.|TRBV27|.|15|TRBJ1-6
CASTQTGTFGSPLHF
TGTGCCAGCACCCAAACAGGGACGTTCGGTTCACCCCTCCACTTT
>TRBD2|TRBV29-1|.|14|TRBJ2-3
CSVDLAASTDTQYF
TGCAGCGTTGATCTAGCGGCTAGCACAGATACGCAGTATTTT
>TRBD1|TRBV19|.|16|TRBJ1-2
CASSSPGQGAPYGYTF
TGTGCCAGTAGTTCCCCGGGACAGGGGGCGCCGTATGGCTACACCTTC
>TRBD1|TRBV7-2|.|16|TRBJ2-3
CASSPQSGTGKDTQYF
TGTGCCAGCAGCCCCCAAAGCGGGACAGGGAAGGATACGCAGTATTTT
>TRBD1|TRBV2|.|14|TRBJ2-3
CASSVQGYADTQYF
TGTGCCAGCAGTGTACAGGGGTACGCAGATACGCAGTATTTT
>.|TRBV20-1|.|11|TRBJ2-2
CSASQTGELFF
TGCAGTGCTAGCCAAACCGGGGAGCTGTTTTTT
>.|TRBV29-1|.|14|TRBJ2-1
CSVAAGASYNEQFF
TGCAGCGTTGCGGCGGGGGCCTCCTACAATGAGCAGTTCTTC
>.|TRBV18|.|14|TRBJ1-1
CASSQGVEGTEAFF
TGTGCCAGCTCACAGGGAGTTGAGGGCACTGAAGCTTTCTTT